This is a list of T cell receptor beta chains from one sample in a study of T cell responses to AZD1222 COVID-19 vaccine. Method: immunoSEQ multiplex PCR; TCRdb's copy keeps in-frame clones and lacks some. This table holds about 170,000 clones, roughly nine tenths found once. The sample was peripheral blood, taken on day 0 of AZD1222 vaccination. These receptors originate from an adult in good health. Each CDR3 is given with its conserved first and last residue. A D gene is named only where the DNA matches it firmly. Only some rows state a clone size, as once, few, many or a class for expanded clones.

d_gene	abundance	v_gene	j_gene	CDR3aa	CDR3nt
NA	once	TRBV6-5	TRBJ2-5	CASSIPETGTQYF	TGTGCCAGCAGTATTCCCGAAACCGGGACCCAGTACTTC
TRBD1	once	TRBV4-1	TRBJ2-7	CASSQSGTGGYEQYF	TGCGCCAGCAGCCAATCCGGGACAGGGGGGTACGAGCAGTACTTC
NA	NA	TRBV7-2	TRBJ1-6	CASSLAGGYNSPLHF	TGTGCCAGCAGCTTAGCGGGGGGCTATAATTCACCCCTCCACTTT
NA	NA	TRBV18	TRBJ2-7	CASSPGLDRGPYEQYF	TGTGCCAGCTCACCGGGCTTGGATCGGGGTCCCTACGAGCAGTACTTC
NA	NA	TRBV19	TRBJ2-5	CASSAVWGEETQYF	TGTGCCAGTAGTGCTGTTTGGGGGGAAGAGACCCAGTACTTC
TRBD2	NA	TRBV18	TRBJ2-3	CASSHTRASGKKSTDTQYF	TGTGCCAGCTCCCACACCCGGGCTAGCGGGAAAAAAAGCACAGATACGCAGTATTTT
NA	NA	TRBV7-9	TRBJ1-3	CASSLSTARRSGNTIYF	TGTGCCAGCAGCTTAAGCACGGCGCGACGCTCTGGAAACACCATATATTTT
TRBD2	NA	TRBV7-8	TRBJ2-3	CASSGLAGLADTQYF	TGTGCCAGCAGCGGACTAGCGGGACTGGCAGATACGCAGTATTTT
TRBD1	NA	TRBV4-1	TRBJ1-1	CASSLSQGMNTEAFF	TGCGCCAGCAGCCTCTCACAGGGGATGAACACTGAAGCTTTCTTT
NA	NA	TRBV5-1	TRBJ1-2	CASSLDSWDYGYTF	TGCGCCAGCAGCTTAGACAGTTGGGACTATGGCTACACCTTC
NA	once	TRBV13	TRBJ2-3	CASSSRDGSTDTQYF	TGTGCCAGCAGTTCCCGGGACGGGAGCACAGATACGCAGTATTTT
TRBD2	NA	TRBV2	TRBJ2-2	CASRVAGGPFETGELFF	TGTGCCAGCAGGGTAGCGGGGGGGCCTTTTGAGACCGGGGAGCTGTTTTTT
NA	once	TRBV30	TRBJ2-7	CAWSVSRLALTYEQYF	TGTGCCTGGAGTGTATCTCGTCTAGCCTTAACTTACGAGCAGTACTTC
NA	NA	TRBV3-1/TRBV3-2	TRBJ2-2	CASSQFLAGELFF	TGTGCCAGCAGCCAATTCCTAGCCGGGGAGCTGTTTTTT
NA	NA	TRBV5-1	TRBJ2-5	CASSLGTEGETQYF	TGCGCCAGCAGCTTGGGGACCGAGGGGGAGACCCAGTACTTC
TRBD2	NA	TRBV2	TRBJ2-7	CASSEAQGTSGEQYF	TGTGCCAGCAGTGAAGCGCAGGGGACTAGCGGCGAGCAGTACTTC
TRBD2	NA	TRBV27	TRBJ2-4	CASSLAGGLTNIQYF	TGTGCCAGCAGTTTAGCGGGGGGCCTTACCAACATTCAGTACTTC
NA	NA	TRBV9	TRBJ2-6	CASSSYTGTSANVLTF	TGTGCCAGCAGCTCCTACACGGGAACTTCAGCCAACGTCCTGACTTTC
NA	NA	TRBV19	TRBJ1-5	CASSTTAYSNQPQHF	TGTGCCAGTAGTACGACAGCATATAGCAATCAGCCCCAGCATTTT
TRBD1	NA	TRBV9	TRBJ2-7	CASSVVDRGYEQYF	TGTGCCAGCAGCGTAGTTGACAGGGGCTACGAGCAGTACTTC
NA	NA	TRBV15	TRBJ2-1	CATSRGLMGARYNEQFF	TGTGCCACCAGCAGAGGATTAATGGGGGCACGGTACAATGAGCAGTTCTTC
NA	NA	TRBV6-5	TRBJ1-2	CASRPTPGHLLYTF	TGTGCCAGCAGACCCACCCCGGGACACCTGCTTTACACCTTC
NA	NA	TRBV12-1	TRBJ2-7	CASSFGTGPYEQYF	TGTGCCAGCAGCTTTGGGACAGGGCCCTACGAGCAGTACTTC
NA	NA	TRBV29-1	TRBJ2-7	CSVEDKGYEQYF	TGCAGCGTTGAAGATAAGGGTTACGAGCAGTACTTC
NA	NA	TRBV18	TRBJ1-3	CASSPPDHSGNTIYF	TGTGCCAGCTCACCACCCGACCACTCTGGAAACACCATATATTTT
NA	NA	TRBV6-2/TRBV6-3	TRBJ2-1	CASSYLSDEQFF	TGTGCCAGCAGTTACTTGAGCGATGAGCAGTTCTTC
TRBD2	once	TRBV7-3	TRBJ2-1	CASSLTGLAGVNEQFF	TGTGCCAGCAGCTTAACCGGACTAGCGGGGGTCAATGAGCAGTTCTTC
TRBD2	once	TRBV4-2	TRBJ2-7	CASSQLPGLAVYEQYF	TGTGCCAGCAGCCAACTACCGGGACTAGCGGTTTACGAGCAGTACTTC
NA	NA	TRBV28	TRBJ2-7	CASSLLTGWTYEQYF	TGTGCCAGCAGTTTATTAACAGGGTGGACCTACGAGCAGTACTTC
NA	once	TRBV27	TRBJ1-3	CASSTFRQSSGNTIYF	TGTGCCAGCAGTACTTTCCGACAGAGCTCTGGAAACACCATATATTTT
TRBD1	NA	TRBV9	TRBJ2-1	CASSVIVGGSDEQFF	TGTGCCAGCAGCGTAATTGTAGGGGGCTCGGATGAGCAGTTCTTC
TRBD1	NA	TRBV7-9	TRBJ1-2	CASSPRTGGAYYGYTF	TGTGCCAGCAGCCCCCGGACAGGGGGCGCCTACTATGGCTACACCTTC
TRBD2	NA	TRBV6-2/TRBV6-3	TRBJ2-5	CASSYGGGTETQYF	TGTGCCAGCAGTTATGGCGGGGGGACGGAGACCCAGTACTTC
NA	NA	TRBV30	TRBJ1-2	CAWGWGGGYTF	TGTGCCTGGGGCTGGGGTGGGGGCTACACCTTC
NA	NA	TRBV7-2	TRBJ1-1	CASSGHMNTEAFF	TGTGCCAGCAGCGGGCACATGAACACTGAAGCTTTCTTT
NA	NA	TRBV5-1	TRBJ2-6	CASSLERSGANVLTF	TGCGCCAGCAGCTTGGAGCGCTCTGGGGCCAACGTCCTGACTTTC
NA	NA	TRBV7-2	TRBJ1-3	CASSLDGGRNTIYF	TGTGCCAGCAGCTTAGACGGAGGCCGAAACACCATATATTTT
TRBD1	NA	TRBV20-1	TRBJ1-1	CSASSTGEGTEAFF	TGCAGTGCTAGTTCGACAGGGGAGGGCACTGAAGCTTTCTTT
NA	NA	TRBV6-2/TRBV6-3	TRBJ1-5	CASSLDSGSNQPQHF	TGTGCCAGCAGTCTAGACAGTGGGAGCAATCAGCCCCAGCATTTT
TRBD2	NA	TRBV7-2	TRBJ2-1	CASRTSGVNEQFF	TGTGCCAGCAGGACTAGCGGGGTCAATGAGCAGTTCTTC
TRBD1	NA	TRBV6-5	TRBJ2-5	CASKRQGDQETQYF	TGTGCCAGCAAAAGACAGGGCGACCAAGAGACCCAGTACTTC
NA	once	TRBV5-1	TRBJ1-2	CASSWSGVGYTF	TGCGCCAGCAGCTGGTCAGGTGTGGGCTACACCTTC
TRBD1	NA	TRBV5-8	TRBJ1-4	CASSVGQGYEKLFF	TGTGCCAGCAGCGTGGGACAGGGGTACGAAAAACTGTTTTTT
NA	NA	TRBV29-1	TRBJ2-3	CSVEDTQYF	TGCAGCGTTGAGGATACGCAGTATTTT
NA	NA	TRBV5-1	TRBJ1-1	CASSFRGLPTEAFF	TGCGCCAGCAGCTTCCGGGGGCTTCCCACTGAAGCTTTCTTT
TRBD1	NA	TRBV28	TRBJ1-4	CASSFGRTGFDANEKLFF	TGTGCCAGCAGTTTTGGAAGGACAGGGTTTGACGCTAATGAAAAACTGTTTTTT
NA	NA	TRBV27	TRBJ1-4	CASSLSRARNEKLFF	TGTGCCAGCAGTTTATCGAGGGCCAGGAATGAAAAACTGTTTTTT
NA	NA	TRBV19	TRBJ2-7	CASSIDGESYEQYF	TGTGCCAGTAGTATAGATGGTGAGTCCTACGAGCAGTACTTC
NA	few	TRBV7-2	TRBJ1-1	CASSSAGSMNTEAFF	TGTGCCAGCAGCTCCGCCGGCAGCATGAACACTGAAGCTTTCTTT
NA	NA	TRBV7-3	TRBJ2-3	CASSSPRSALSTDTQYF	TGTGCCAGCAGCTCCCCACGGTCGGCCTTGAGCACAGATACGCAGTATTTT